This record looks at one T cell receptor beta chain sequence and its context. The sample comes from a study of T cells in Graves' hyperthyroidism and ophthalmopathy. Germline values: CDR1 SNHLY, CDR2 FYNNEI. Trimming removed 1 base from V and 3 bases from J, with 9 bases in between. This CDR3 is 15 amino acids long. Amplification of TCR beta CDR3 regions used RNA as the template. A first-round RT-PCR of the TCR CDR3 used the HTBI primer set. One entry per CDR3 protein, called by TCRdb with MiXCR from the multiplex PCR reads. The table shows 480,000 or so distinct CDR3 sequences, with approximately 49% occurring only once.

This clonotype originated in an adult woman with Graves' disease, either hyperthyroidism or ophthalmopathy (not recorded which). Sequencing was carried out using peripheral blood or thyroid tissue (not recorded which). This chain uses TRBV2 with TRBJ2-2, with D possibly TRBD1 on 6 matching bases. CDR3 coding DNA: TGTGCCAGCAGTGAAGGACAGGCTTACACCGGGGAGCTGTTTTTT. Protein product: CASSEGQAYTGELFF. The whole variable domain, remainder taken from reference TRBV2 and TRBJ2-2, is EPEVTQTPSHQVTQMGQEVILRCVPISNHLYFYWYRQILGQKVEFLVSFYNNEISEKSEIFDDQFSVERPDGSNFTLKIRSTKLEDSAMYFCASSEGQAYTGELFFGEGSRLTVL.